This T cell receptor beta chain was identified during a study of blood T cells in healthy people across ages (dated by TCRdb to between 2014 and 2017). The study in broad terms: In model experiments, roughly one uniquely barcoded TCR beta cDNA molecule per two T cells was captured by template switching. To avoid experimental bias, donors of different ages were randomly spread across the sequencing lanes. Donors were grouped into four age groups: young (average roughly 16 years), middle-aged (39), aged (around 60) and long-lived (around 80). The study analyzed two additional independent replicas of 1 million unique cDNA reads from the same blood draw for two donors, one aged 18 to 29 and one aged 80 or older. Using deep sequencing normalized with unique cDNA molecular identifiers, the study measured how TCR beta repertoire diversity changes with age. Beyond this particular receptor, the publication reports: Total diversity estimates from one million sequenced T cells were considered lower bounds and underestimates. Because the CMV infection status of the donors was unknown, age-related changes in expanded clonotypes may potentially have been confounded. Compared with the aged group, the long-lived group had more naive CD4+ T cells, fewer expanded clones and increased TCR diversity, a pattern suggesting age selection. The percentage of naive T cells measured by flow cytometry correlated strongly with observed TCR beta diversity. Bulk unsorted PBMC profiling prevented conclusive comparison of naive and antigen-experienced compartments. Observed TCR beta diversity per million T cells fell roughly linearly with age, and a significant reduction was already apparent by age about 38.

A word on this clonotype: Its antigen is still unknown. Mismatch with germline at one junction end may stem from a read error.

Donors were 35 to 40 systemically healthy Caucasian individuals from Russia aged roughly 6 to 95 years. Each donor gave around 9 milliliters of peripheral blood, collected into EDTA-treated Vacutainer tubes. Ficoll-Paque density-gradient centrifugation was used to isolate PBMCs, with at least 7 million obtained per sample. Trizol reagent was used to extract total RNA from PBMCs, with at least 6 micrograms per sample. Naive CD45RAhigh/CD27high T cell percentages were measured by flow cytometry on a PBMC aliquot from every donor. Receptor libraries were prepared by 5' RACE. The listed sequencing device is Illumina HiSeq 2500. A second 7 to 11 cycle PCR used a sample-barcoded 5' primer and a J-beta primer mix. Each TCR beta cDNA molecule received a unique molecular identifier from a template-switch 5' adaptor carrying 12 random nucleotides. At least 2.5 million CDR3-containing paired-end reads were obtained from each sample. All of the RNA was converted into first-strand cDNA using the Mint cDNA synthesis kit, with a TRBC-specific oligonucleotide serving as the primer. Following uracil-DNA glycosylase treatment, a first 18-cycle PCR with universal primers M1SS and BC2_uni_R was performed on all cDNA. As for how the authors treated the data: For normalization, 1 million high-quality reads, each with a distinct molecular identifier, were randomly selected from each sample. Instead of being binned into consensus sequences, reads with shared molecular identifiers were discarded. MiTCR, run with a Q25 quality threshold and the strictest error-elimination algorithm, handled CDR3 identification, clonotype clustering and error correction. A nonparametric unseen species model using Euler transformation provided a lower-bound estimate of total TCR beta diversity. TCRdb took the public reads, trimmed them with fastp at Q25, ran MiXCR for clone calling and kept in-frame beta chains. Rows with one shared CDR3 protein collapse into an entry with the most common genes and DNA. These V and J calls originate from TCRdb's pipeline instead of the authors' own analysis. This sample has over a million distinct CDR3 sequences in its table, and roughly two fifths of those were observed once. Roughly 3.7% of the sample is taken by the ten largest.

Including the terminal cysteine and phenylalanine, the CDR3 comprises 15 residues. This entry keeps only the CDR3 DNA: 45 bases, framed from base 1. CDR1 is given as SGHRS and CDR2 as YFSETQ, both from the germline V gene. The TCR sequence derives from a woman under 30 in good health. Material: blood. The sequence joins TRBV5-1 to TRBJ1-3; 7 bases in between match TRBD1. The DNA sequence is TGCGCCAGCAGCTTGACCGGGGACAGTGGAACCACCATATATTTT. Its amino acids are CASSLTGDSGTTIYF.